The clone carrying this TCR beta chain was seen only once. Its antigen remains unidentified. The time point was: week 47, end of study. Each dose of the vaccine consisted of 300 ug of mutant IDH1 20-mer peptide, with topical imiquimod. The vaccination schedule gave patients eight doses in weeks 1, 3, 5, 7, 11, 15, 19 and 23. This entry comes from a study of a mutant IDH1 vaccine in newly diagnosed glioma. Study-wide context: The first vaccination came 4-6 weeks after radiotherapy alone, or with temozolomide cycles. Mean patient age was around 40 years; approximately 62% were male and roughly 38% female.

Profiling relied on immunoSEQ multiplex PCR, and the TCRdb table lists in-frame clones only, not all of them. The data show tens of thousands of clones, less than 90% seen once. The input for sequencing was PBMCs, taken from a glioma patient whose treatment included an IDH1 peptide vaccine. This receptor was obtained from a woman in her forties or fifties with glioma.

CDR3 bases: TGTGCCAGCAGCTTAGGGGGGGCGGGTTCCTACGAGCAGTACTTC. As protein: CASSLGGAGSYEQYF. V and J are TRBV5-4 and TRBJ2-7, with TRBD2 as a possible D gene (7 bases). Germline V gene lookup returns CDR1 SGHNT and CDR2 YYREEE (reference sequence). The V gene lost 2 bases and the J gene lost 1 base, with 13 bases spanning the gap. The CDR3 has 15 amino acids.